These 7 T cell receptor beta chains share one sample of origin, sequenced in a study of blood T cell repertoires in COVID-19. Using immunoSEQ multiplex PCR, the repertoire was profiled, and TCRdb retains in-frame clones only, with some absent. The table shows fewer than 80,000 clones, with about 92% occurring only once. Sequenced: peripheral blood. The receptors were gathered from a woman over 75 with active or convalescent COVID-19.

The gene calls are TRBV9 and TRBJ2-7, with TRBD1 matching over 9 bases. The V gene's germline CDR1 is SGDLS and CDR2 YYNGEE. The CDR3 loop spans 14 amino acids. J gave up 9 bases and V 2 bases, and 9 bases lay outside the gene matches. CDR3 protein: CASSVRDRDVVQYF. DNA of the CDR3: TGTGCCAGCAGCGTCCGGGACAGGGACGTTGTGCAGTACTTC.

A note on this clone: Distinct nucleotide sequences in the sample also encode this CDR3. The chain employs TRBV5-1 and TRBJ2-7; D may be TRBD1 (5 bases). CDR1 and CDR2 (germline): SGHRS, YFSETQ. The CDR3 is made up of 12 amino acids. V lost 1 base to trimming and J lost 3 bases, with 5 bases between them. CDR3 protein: CASSLTGYEQYF. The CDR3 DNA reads TGCGCCAGCAGCTTGACAGGCTACGAGCAGTACTTC.

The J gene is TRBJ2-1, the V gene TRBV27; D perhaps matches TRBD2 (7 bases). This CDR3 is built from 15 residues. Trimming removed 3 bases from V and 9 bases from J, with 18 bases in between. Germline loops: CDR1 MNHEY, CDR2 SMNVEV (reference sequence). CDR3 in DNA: TGTGCCAGCAGTTTTGGGTTCGGGGGGCTTAGTGAGCAGTTCTTC. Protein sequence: CASSFGFGGLSEQFF.

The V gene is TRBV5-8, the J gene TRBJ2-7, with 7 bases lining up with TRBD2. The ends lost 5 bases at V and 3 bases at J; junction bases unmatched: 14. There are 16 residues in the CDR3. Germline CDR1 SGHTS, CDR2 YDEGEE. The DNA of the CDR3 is TGTGCCAGCAGGTTAGCGCGAGGGAGGGGTAACTACGAGCAGTACTTC. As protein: CASRLARGRGNYEQYF. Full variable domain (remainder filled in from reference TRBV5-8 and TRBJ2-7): EAGVTQSPTHLIKTRGQQATLRCSPISGHTSVYWYQQALGLGLQFLLWYDEGEERNRGNFPPRFSGRQFPNYSSELNVNALELEDSALYLCASRLARGRGNYEQYFGPGTRLTVT.

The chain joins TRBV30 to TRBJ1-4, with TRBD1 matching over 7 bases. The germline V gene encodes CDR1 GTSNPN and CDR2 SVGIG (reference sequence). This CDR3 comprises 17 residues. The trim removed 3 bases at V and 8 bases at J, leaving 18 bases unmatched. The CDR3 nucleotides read TGTGCCTGGAGCGGCGGGACAGATGTCCTCCCGCTGGAAAAACTGTTTTTT. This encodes CAWSGGTDVLPLEKLFF.

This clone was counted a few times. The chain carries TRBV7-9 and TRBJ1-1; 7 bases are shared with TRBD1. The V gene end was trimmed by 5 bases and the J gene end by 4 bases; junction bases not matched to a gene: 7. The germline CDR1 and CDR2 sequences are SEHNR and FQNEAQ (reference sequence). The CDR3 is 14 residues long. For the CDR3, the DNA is TGTGCCAGCAGCCCGTGGAGGGGGCGCACTGAAGCTTTCTTT. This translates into CASSPWRGRTEAFF. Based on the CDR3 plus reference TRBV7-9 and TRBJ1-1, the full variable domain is DTGVSQNPRHKITKRGQNVTFRCDPISEHNRLYWYRQTLGQGPEFLTYFQNEAQLEKSRLLSDRFSAERPKGSFSTLEIQRTEQGDSAMYLCASSPWRGRTEAFFGQGTRLTVV.

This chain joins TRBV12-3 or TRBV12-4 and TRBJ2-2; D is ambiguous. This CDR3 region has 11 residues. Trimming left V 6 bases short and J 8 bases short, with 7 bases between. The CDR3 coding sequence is TGTGCCAGCAGGGGCCTGGGGGAGCTGTTTTTT. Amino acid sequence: CASRGLGELFF.